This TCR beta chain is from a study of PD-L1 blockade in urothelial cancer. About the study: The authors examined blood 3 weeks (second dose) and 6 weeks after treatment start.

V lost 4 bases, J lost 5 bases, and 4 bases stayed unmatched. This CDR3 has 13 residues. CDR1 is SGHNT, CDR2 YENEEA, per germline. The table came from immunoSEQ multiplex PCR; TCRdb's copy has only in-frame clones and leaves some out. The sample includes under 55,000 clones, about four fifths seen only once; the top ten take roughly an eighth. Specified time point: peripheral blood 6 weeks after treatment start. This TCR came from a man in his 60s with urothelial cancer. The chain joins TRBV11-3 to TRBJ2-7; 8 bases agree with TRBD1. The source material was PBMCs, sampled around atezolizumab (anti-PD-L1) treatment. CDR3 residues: CASSSGTGNEQYF. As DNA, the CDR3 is TGTGCCAGCAGCTCCGGGACAGGCAACGAGCAGTACTTC. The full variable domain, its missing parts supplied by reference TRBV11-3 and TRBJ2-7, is EAGVVQSPRYKIIEKKQPVAFWCNPISGHNTLYWYLQNLGQGPELLIRYENEEAVDDSQLPKDRFSAERLKGVDSTLKIQPAELGDSAVYLCASSSGTGNEQYFGPGTRLTVT.